Below, 27 T cell receptor beta chains from the same sample are listed, as sequenced in a study of blood T cell repertoires in COVID-19. Clones were read by immunoSEQ multiplex PCR, and TCRdb kept only the in-frame ones, dropping some. The sample carries 100,000 to 150,000 clones, roughly nine tenths recorded once. Sample: peripheral blood. These receptors originate from a man aged 50 to 59 with COVID-19, enrolled during active disease.

This chain links TRBV29-1 with TRBJ1-2, with D possibly TRBD1 on 5 matching bases. The CDR3 sequence is 13 residues long. Germline CDR1 reads SQVTM; CDR2 reads ANQGSEA. V lost 3 bases and J lost 4, with 12 bases in between. CDR3 sequence reads: CSVDVGGGYGYTF. Here the CDR3 DNA reads TGCAGCGTTGATGTGGGGGGTGGCTATGGCTACACCTTC.

The chain carries TRBV10-3 and TRBJ2-2; TRBD1 agrees at 7 bases. There are 14 residues in the CDR3. Germline values: CDR1 ENHRY, CDR2 SYGVKD. V shed 4 bases, J shed 7 bases, and the junction held 6 bases outside the gene matches. CDR3 region: CAISGDRADGELFF. CDR3 coding DNA: TGTGCCATCAGTGGAGACAGGGCGGACGGGGAGCTGTTTTTT.

The chain couples TRBV7-2 to TRBJ2-1, with 7 bases lining up with TRBD1. The CDR3 is 15 amino acids. Germline values: CDR1 SGHTA, CDR2 FQGNSA. V lost 7 bases, J lost 7 bases, and 13 bases stayed unmatched. The CDR3 is CASTMTGMGVNEQFF. In nucleotides, the CDR3 is TGTGCCAGCACCATGACAGGGATGGGTGTGAATGAGCAGTTCTTC.

V gene TRBV28 combines with J gene TRBJ1-6; TRBD1 might be the D (6 bases). Looked up from germline, CDR1 is MDHEN and CDR2 is SYDVKM. The CDR3 extends over 19 amino acids. Trimming pared 7 bases from V and 0 bases from J, leaving 22 bases between. In DNA form, the CDR3 reads TGTGCCAGCACCCCTTTCGGCCGGGACACTAGCTCCTATAATTCACCCCTCCACTTT. This gives the protein CASTPFGRDTSSYNSPLHF.

This rearrangement joins TRBV2 to TRBJ1-3; 10 bases align to TRBD1. The CDR3 covers 16 residues. The J segment lost 0 bases and the V segment lost 2 bases, leaving 1 base of the junction unmatched. Germline V gene lookup returns CDR1 SNHLY and CDR2 FYNNEI. The CDR3 sequence is CASSERTGGSGNTIYF. The CDR3, as DNA: TGTGCCAGCAGTGAAAGGACAGGGGGCTCTGGAAACACCATATATTTT.

The chain carries TRBV29-1 and TRBJ2-3; 12 bases fit TRBD2. The CDR3 totals 14 residues. Germline V gives CDR1 SQVTM, CDR2 ANQGSEA. V was pared by 7 bases and J by 0 bases, with 2 bases of the junction left unmatched. CDR3 in DNA: TGCAGCGCCGGGACTAGCGGGAGCACAGATACGCAGTATTTT. As protein: CSAGTSGSTDTQYF.

The chain uses TRBV7-2 and TRBJ2-2; D might be TRBD1 (6 bases). V was shortened by 2 bases and J by 6 bases, with 19 bases between the two germline ends. The CDR3 extends over 17 amino acids. Germline V CDR1 and CDR2: SGHTA, FQGNSA. Written as DNA, the CDR3 is TGTGCCAGCAGCTTAAAGGGGGTGGACAGTTGGGCCGGGGAGCTGTTTTTT. This translates into CASSLKGVDSWAGELFF.

The J gene is TRBJ2-3, the V gene TRBV23-1, with 8 bases fitting TRBD2. TRBV23-1 is an ORF for which the function is uncertain. V trimming: 3 bases; J trimming: 2 bases; junction bases outside the gene matches: 7. This CDR3 comprises 16 residues. CDR3 protein: CASSHGRGEATDTQYF. CDR3 DNA: TGCGCCAGCAGTCACGGGCGGGGGGAGGCCACAGATACGCAGTATTTT.

Comment on this clone: This sample also contains other DNA sequences that code for the same CDR3. The chain carries TRBV5-1 and TRBJ2-2; D call uncertain. In germline, CDR1 is SGHRS, CDR2 YFSETQ. The CDR3 loop spans 14 amino acids. V was cut by 0 bases and J by 1 base, with 4 bases left in between. CDR3 bases: TGCGCCAGCAGCTTGGGGCAGAACACCGGGGAGCTGTTTTTT. Encoded protein: CASSLGQNTGELFF.

This rearrangement joins TRBV19 to TRBJ1-2; D might be TRBD1 (6 bases). Trimming stripped 5 bases from V and 2 bases from J, with 12 bases between. Germline V gives CDR1 LNHDA, CDR2 SQIVND (reference sequence). The CDR3 contains 14 residues. The CDR3 loop reads CASSWTDKNYGYTF. The DNA for the CDR3 is TGTGCCAGTAGTTGGACAGACAAGAACTATGGCTACACCTTC.

The chain combines TRBV9 with TRBJ2-3, with TRBD2 matching over 8 bases. The CDR3 covers 16 residues. V shed 0 bases and J 4 bases; nucleotides not matched to a gene: 7. The V gene's germline CDR1 is SGDLS and CDR2 YYNGEE. CDR3 residues: CASSVASGSGADTQYF. CDR3 sequence (DNA): TGTGCCAGCAGCGTAGCGAGCGGGAGTGGCGCAGATACGCAGTATTTT.

V and J are TRBV6-4 and TRBJ1-5; D is uncertain. The CDR3 is made up of 14 amino acids. V lost 7 bases, J lost 2 bases, and 12 bases lay in between. Germline CDR1 and CDR2: MRHNA and SNTAGT. The CDR3 DNA reads TGTGCCAGCAAGGAGGGAATAGGCAATCAGCCCCAGCATTTT. Amino acid sequence: CASKEGIGNQPQHF.

V usage is TRBV19 and J usage is TRBJ1-2; no reliable D call. Between the trimmed V and J ends, which lost 2 bases and 0 bases, there was a span of 10 bases. The CDR3 extends over 15 amino acids. The germline V gene has CDR1 LNHDA and CDR2 SQIVND (reference sequence). CDR3: CASSIQEGANYGYTF. In nucleotides, the CDR3 is TGTGCCAGTAGTATACAGGAGGGAGCTAACTATGGCTACACCTTC.

The chain has TRBV19 and TRBJ2-2, with a tentative D call TRBD2 (6 bases). The length of the CDR3 is 16 residues. Trimming cost V 6 bases and J 1 base, with 15 bases left between them. In germline, CDR1 is LNHDA, CDR2 SQIVND (reference sequence). The CDR3 spells CASSHPLAENTGELFF. For the CDR3, the DNA is TGTGCCAGTAGCCACCCCTTAGCGGAGAACACCGGGGAGCTGTTTTTT.

Only one count was recorded for this clone. The chain employs TRBV24-1 and TRBJ2-2, with a tentative D call TRBD2 (5 bases). The CDR3 extends over 16 amino acids. V was shortened by 0 bases and J by 4 bases, with 11 bases between the two germline ends. Germline CDR1 KGHDR, CDR2 SFDVKD. The CDR3 region has the DNA TGTGCCACCAGTGATTTGGGCGGGCGCTCCACCGGGGAGCTGTTTTTT. Translated, it gives CATSDLGGRSTGELFF.

The CDR3 coding sequence is TGTGCCAGCAGCGTAGCAAGTGGGACAGGGAGGGAGACTGAAGCTTTCTTT. It translates to CASSVASGTGRETEAFF. The chain combines TRBV9 with TRBJ1-1, with 9 nucleotides matching TRBD1. Germline V gene sequence: CDR1 SGDLS, CDR2 YYNGEE. This CDR3 is 17 amino acids long. After removal of 0 bases from V and 5 bases from J, the junction contained 11 bases not matched to a gene.

The V gene is TRBV6-2 or TRBV6-3, the J gene TRBJ1-1; possible D gene TRBD1, 5 bases. The CDR3 runs 14 residues. Germline V lookup: CDR1 MNHEY, CDR2 SVGEGT. The ends were cut back, 3 bases at V and 1 base at J, with 9 bases in the middle. The CDR3 region has the DNA TGTGCCAGCAGTTATGGGGCATCGAACACTGAAGCTTTCTTT. This sequence encodes CASSYGASNTEAFF.

The rearrangement links TRBV7-8 to TRBJ2-1; D unresolved. Trimming removed 5 bases from V and 7 bases from J, with 6 bases in between. The CDR3 contains 11 residues. The germline gives CDR1 SGHVS, CDR2 FQNEAQ. The CDR3 DNA sequence: TGTGCCAGCAGCCCAATGAATGAGCAGTTCTTC. Amino acids: CASSPMNEQFF.

The V call is TRBV19, the J call TRBJ2-1; the D gene is possibly TRBD1 (6 bases). From germline, CDR1 is LNHDA and CDR2 SQIVND (reference sequence). Trimming cost V 7 bases and J 7 bases, with 23 bases left between them. CDR3 length: 16 residues. The CDR3: CASTGPTGLEKNEQFF. CDR3 sequence (DNA): TGTGCCAGTACCGGCCCCACAGGGTTGGAAAAGAATGAGCAGTTCTTC.

The rearrangement links TRBV30 to TRBJ2-3; TRBD1 might be the D (5 bases). Deletions cut 3 bases from V and 6 bases from J, with 13 bases between. Germline CDR1 reads GTSNPN; CDR2 reads SVGIG (reference sequence). The CDR3 contains 13 residues. CDR3 region: CAWRRKGVDTQYF. The CDR3 DNA is TGTGCCTGGAGGCGAAAAGGGGTGGATACGCAGTATTTT.

This chain joins TRBV7-3 and TRBJ2-3; 7 nucleotides align to TRBD2. With 1 base clipped from V and 5 bases from J, the junction kept 3 bases outside the gene matches. Germline CDR1 is SGHTA and CDR2 is FQGTGA. This CDR3 has 14 residues. The CDR3 DNA reads TGTGCCAGCAGCTTAAGGACTAGGGGAGATACGCAGTATTTT. This sequence encodes CASSLRTRGDTQYF.

CDR3: CASRGIAGVTHEQYF. In DNA form, the CDR3 reads TGTGCCAGCAGGGGTATAGCGGGAGTAACCCACGAGCAGTACTTC. The gene calls are TRBV2 and TRBJ2-7; 9 bases match TRBD2. Germline CDR1 and CDR2: SNHLY and FYNNEI. This CDR3 has 15 residues. V lost 6 bases, J lost 5 bases, and 11 bases stayed unmatched.

The chain has TRBV7-2 and TRBJ1-4; 7 bases map to TRBD1. The CDR3 has 14 amino acids. Germline assignment: CDR1 SGHTA and CDR2 FQGNSA. V lost 5 bases to trimming and J lost 10 bases; unmatched junction nucleotides: 10. CDR3 DNA sequence: TGTGCCAGCAGCCTTACAGGGGCTCAGGGAAAACTGTTTTTT. Translation: CASSLTGAQGKLFF.

As DNA, the CDR3 is TGTGCCTGGAGTGTACGGGATTTGAACACTGAAGCTTTCTTT. As protein: CAWSVRDLNTEAFF. The V gene is TRBV30, the J gene TRBJ1-1, with D unresolved. Deletions cut 0 bases from V and 0 bases from J, with 8 bases between. CDR3 size: 14 residues. Germline lookup yields CDR1 GTSNPN and CDR2 SVGIG (reference sequence). The whole variable domain, remainder taken from reference TRBV30 and TRBJ1-1, is SQTIHQWPATLVQPVGSPLSLECTVEGTSNPNLYWYRQAAGRGLQLLFYSVGIGQISSEVPQNLSASRPQDRQFILSSKKLLLSDSGFYLCAWSVRDLNTEAFFGQGTRLTVV.

The chain is built from TRBV27 and TRBJ2-2, with 7 bases aligning to TRBD2. The germline V gene encodes CDR1 MNHEY and CDR2 SMNVEV (reference sequence). CDR3 size: 15 residues. Trimming at V came to 2 bases and at J to 6 bases, leaving 6 bases not matched to a gene. This CDR3 is CASSLAREIPGELFF. The CDR3 DNA reads as TGTGCCAGCAGTTTAGCGCGGGAGATACCCGGGGAGCTGTTTTTT.

The chain recombines TRBV18 with TRBJ2-7, with D maybe TRBD1 (5 bases). From germline, CDR1 is KGHSH and CDR2 LQKENI. V was pared by 3 bases and J by 4 bases, with 13 bases between. The CDR3 has 14 residues. The CDR3 region is CASSPAQGEYEQYF. CDR3 in DNA: TGTGCCAGCTCACCCGCCCAGGGTGAGTACGAGCAGTACTTC. Supplemented by reference TRBV18 and TRBJ2-7, the full variable domain reads NAGVMQNPRHLVRRRGQEARLRCSPMKGHSHVYWYRQLPEEGLKFMVYLQKENIIDESGMPKERFSAEFPKEGPSILRIQQVVRGDSAAYFCASSPAQGEYEQYFGPGTRLTVT.

This chain joins TRBV19 and TRBJ1-4; 8 nucleotides align to TRBD1. The trim removed 4 bases at V and 3 bases at J, leaving 7 bases unmatched. CDR3 length: 16 residues. Per the germline V gene, CDR1 is LNHDA and CDR2 is SQIVND (reference sequence). In DNA form, the CDR3 reads TGTGCCAGTAGTACAGGGGGCGCCTCATCTAATGAAAAACTGTTTTTT. It is translated as CASSTGGASSNEKLFF.